This is a list of T cell receptor beta chains from one sample in a study of technical replicates of blood from four donors. Using immunoSEQ multiplex PCR, the repertoire was profiled, and TCRdb retains in-frame clones only, with some absent. This table has 40,000 to 60,000 clones, 70% to 90% appearing once. The sequenced sample was PBMCs. The receptor source for this set is a human donor in good health. Some clones in this sample may be carry-over from other donors' samples. CDR3s include the opening cysteine and the closing phenylalanine or tryptophan. D genes are given only for firm matches. Some rows mark clone size as missing; the rest say once, few, many or name a class of expanded clone.

J,size,D,length,V,CDR3,DNA
TRBJ2-3,-,-,14,TRBV6-1,CASSEQGPTDTQYF,TGTGCCAGCAGTGAACAGGGGCCCACAGATACGCAGTATTTT
TRBJ2-7,once,-,11,TRBV20-1,CSARASREQYF,TGCAGTGCTAGGGCTAGTCGCGAGCAGTACTTC
TRBJ2-1,-,TRBD2,16,TRBV6-5,CASSYGLAGGYSEQFF,TGTGCCAGCAGTTACGGACTAGCGGGAGGATATAGTGAGCAGTTCTTC
TRBJ2-7,-,TRBD2,14,TRBV28,CASGLAGASYEQYF,TGTGCCAGTGGACTAGCGGGGGCCTCCTACGAGCAGTACTTC
TRBJ1-2,-,-,15,TRBV27,CASSWQGRPNYGYTF,TGTGCCAGCAGTTGGCAGGGAAGACCTAACTATGGCTACACCTTC
TRBJ2-7,-,-,11,TRBV30,CAWTDYVEQYF,TGTGCCTGGACCGACTACGTCGAGCAGTACTTC
TRBJ1-5,-,-,15,TRBV9,CASSVAGNSNQPQHF,TGTGCCAGCAGCGTAGCAGGGAATAGCAATCAGCCCCAGCATTTT
TRBJ1-6,-,TRBD1,15,TRBV18,CASSGTAGGLSPLHF,TGTGCCAGCTCAGGGACAGCGGGGGGCCTTTCACCCCTCCACTTT
TRBJ1-6,-,-,17,TRBV6-1,CASSDFPPRSYNSPLHF,TGTGCCAGCAGTGATTTCCCGCCGCGCTCTTATAATTCACCCCTCCACTTT
TRBJ1-3,-,-,16,TRBV10-3,CAISEARVSSGNTIYF,TGTGCCATCAGTGAGGCGCGGGTGAGCTCTGGAAACACCATATATTTT
TRBJ1-2,-,-,13,TRBV15,CATSPDSTYGYTF,TGTGCCACCAGCCCCGACAGCACCTATGGCTACACCTTC
TRBJ2-7,once,TRBD2,15,TRBV6-1,CASSERLAGSDEQYF,TGTGCCAGCAGTGAAAGACTAGCAGGCTCCGACGAGCAGTACTTC
TRBJ1-1,few,TRBD1,14,TRBV4-2,CASSHPGQGTEAFF,TGTGCCAGCAGCCACCCCGGACAGGGGACTGAAGCTTTCTTT
TRBJ2-1,-,TRBD2,16,TRBV4-2,CASSQDPRGGDNEQFF,TGTGCCAGCAGCCAAGATCCACGCGGGGGGGACAATGAGCAGTTCTTC
TRBJ2-7,-,-,11,TRBV6-6,CASSLNYEQYF,TGTGCCAGCAGTCTAAACTACGAGCAGTACTTC
TRBJ1-3,few,-,13,TRBV27,CASMSVIGNTIYF,TGTGCCAGCATGTCGGTAATTGGAAACACCATATATTTT
TRBJ2-2,-,TRBD1,15,TRBV13,CASSLRQGWTGELFF,TGTGCCAGCAGCTTGAGACAGGGGTGGACCGGGGAGCTGTTTTTT
TRBJ2-7,-,-,15,TRBV7-2,CASSHYGSWRGEQYF,TGTGCCAGCAGCCATTACGGGAGTTGGAGGGGCGAGCAGTACTTC
TRBJ1-1,few,-,19,TRBV5-1,CASSLIANIQGPRNTEAFF,TGCGCCAGCAGCTTGATCGCTAATATACAGGGACCGAGGAACACTGAAGCTTTCTTT
TRBJ1-5,once,-,14,TRBV19,CASSPQGTNQPQHF,TGTGCCAGTAGTCCCCAGGGAACCAATCAGCCCCAGCATTTT
TRBJ2-1,-,TRBD1,14,TRBV2,CASRGQGPRNEQFF,TGTGCCAGCAGGGGACAGGGGCCGCGGAATGAGCAGTTCTTC
TRBJ2-7,-,-,14,TRBV15,CATSRVDRKEEQYF,TGTGCCACCAGCAGAGTCGACAGGAAGGAAGAGCAGTACTTC
TRBJ2-1,-,-,16,TRBV29-1,CSVGGDSRSSYNEQFF,TGCAGCGTTGGTGGGGACTCCAGGAGCTCCTACAATGAGCAGTTCTTC
TRBJ2-7,-,TRBD2,15,TRBV4-1,CASSPGLADTYEQYF,TGCGCCAGCAGCCCGGGACTAGCAGATACCTACGAGCAGTACTTC
TRBJ1-1,-,-,14,TRBV10-3,CAISESGGAGQAFF,TGTGCCATCAGTGAGTCTGGAGGGGCCGGCCAGGCTTTCTTT